The 17 T cell receptor beta chains reported below all come from one sample, sequenced in a study of cytomegalovirus exposure and HLA in healthy donors. This PCR relied on a set of 60 Vbeta primers and 13 Jbeta primers. Measured with immunoSEQ multiplex PCR; TCRdb has only the in-frame clones, and not every one. The specimen's table records more than 25,000 clones. Sequences were obtained from PBMCs. These receptors came from a man younger than 40 in good health and CMV-seronegative.

The chain joins TRBV7-2 to TRBJ1-1; no reliable D call. The CDR3 consists of 11 residues. The V gene lost 9 bases and the J gene lost 0 bases, with 5 bases spanning the gap. Per germline, CDR1 SGHTA and CDR2 FQGNSA. CDR3 coding DNA: TGTGCCAGTAGAATGAACACTGAAGCTTTCTTT. It translates to CASRMNTEAFF.

The rearrangement uses TRBV6-6 and TRBJ2-2, with D unresolved. Germline V gene data show CDR1 as MNHNY and CDR2 as SVGAGI (reference sequence). Between the trimmed V and J ends, which lost 6 bases and 1 base, there was a span of 9 bases. The CDR3 totals 14 residues. CDR3 amino acids: CASRASMNTGELFF. For the CDR3, the DNA is TGTGCCAGCAGGGCCTCGATGAACACCGGGGAGCTGTTTTTT.

This chain uses TRBV11-2 with TRBJ2-3; D not certain. V lost 2 bases and J lost 2, with 8 bases in between. The germline CDR1 and CDR2 sequences are SGHAT and FQNNGV. This CDR3 comprises 14 residues. The CDR3 sequence is CASSLIPSTDTQYF. As DNA, the CDR3 is TGTGCCAGCAGCTTAATCCCGTCCACAGATACGCAGTATTTT.

The chain combines TRBV27 with TRBJ2-7; TRBD2 matches at 8 bases. After removal of 0 bases from V and 3 bases from J, the junction contained 1 base not matched to a gene. CDR3 size: 14 residues. CDR1 is MNHEY and CDR2 is SMNVEV in the germline V gene (reference sequence). The CDR3, as DNA: TGTGCCAGCAGTTTATCAGGGACTAGCTACGAGCAGTACTTC. Its translation: CASSLSGTSYEQYF.

The rearrangement links TRBV7-8 to TRBJ2-7, with TRBD2 identical over 14 bases. CDR1 and CDR2 from the germline V gene are SGHVS and FQNEAQ. Unmatched junction bases numbered 3, after V lost 1 base and J lost 7 bases. The CDR3 covers 15 residues. Here the CDR3 reads CASSLGTSGGLEQYF. The CDR3 coding sequence is TGTGCCAGCAGCTTAGGGACTAGCGGGGGGTTAGAGCAGTACTTC.

The chain joins TRBV9 to TRBJ2-3, with 14 bases aligning to TRBD2. Germline V gene lookup returns CDR1 SGDLS and CDR2 YYNGEE. Trimming took 4 bases from V and 2 from J; bases not matched to a gene: 6. The CDR3 loop spans 17 amino acids. The CDR3 nucleotides read TGTGCCAGCAGCCCTAGGACTAGCGGGGGGTCCACAGATACGCAGTATTTT. It specifies CASSPRTSGGSTDTQYF.

The rearrangement uses TRBV23-1 and TRBJ2-6, with 11 bases matching TRBD2. TRBV23-1 is annotated as an ORF whose role is uncertain. With V trimmed by 2 bases and J by 3 bases, 0 bases remained unmatched. The CDR3 is 16 amino acids. The CDR3 sequence is CASSQLAGGGANVLTF. The DNA of the CDR3 is TGCGCCAGCAGTCAACTAGCGGGAGGTGGGGCCAACGTCCTGACTTTC.

This chain links TRBV27 with TRBJ2-1; D might be TRBD1 (5 bases). The CDR3 runs 16 residues. V lost 6 bases and J 10 bases, leaving 25 bases between the germline ends. Germline V lookup: CDR1 MNHEY, CDR2 SMNVEV (reference sequence). The CDR3 coding sequence is TGTGCCAGCAGGACAGAAGGGCCACCCGAGACCCCAGAGCAGTTCTTC. Translating it yields CASRTEGPPETPEQFF.

The rearrangement uses TRBV5-1 and TRBJ2-1; D ambiguous. The CDR3 runs to 11 residues. Germline values: CDR1 SGHRS, CDR2 YFSETQ. Trimming cost V 0 bases and J 9 bases, with 4 bases left between them. The CDR3 loop reads CASSLAREQFF. The CDR3 region has the DNA TGCGCCAGCAGCTTGGCCCGTGAGCAGTTCTTC. Full variable domain (missing parts from reference TRBV5-1 and TRBJ2-1): KAGVTQTPRYLIKTRGQQVTLSCSPISGHRSVSWYQQTPGQGLQFLFEYFSETQRNKGNFPGRFSGRQFSNSRSEMNVSTLELGDSALYLCASSLAREQFFGPGTRLTVL.

The chain has TRBV18 and TRBJ1-2; D is undetermined. The CDR3 spans 13 residues. The germline V gene encodes CDR1 KGHSH and CDR2 LQKENI. V lost 4 bases and J lost 7, with 13 bases in between. The CDR3 coding sequence is TGTGCCAGCTCACAAGATGGAGTCGGTGGCTACACCTTC. Protein product: CASSQDGVGGYTF.

The CDR3 nucleotides read TGTGCCAGTAGTACCCCGGGACAGGGGGATCAGCCCCAGCATTTT. As protein: CASSTPGQGDQPQHF. The J gene is TRBJ1-5, the V gene TRBV19, with 11 bases matching TRBD1. V trimming: 4 bases; J trimming: 5 bases; junction bases outside the gene matches: 4. This CDR3 contains 15 residues. Germline loops: CDR1 LNHDA, CDR2 SQIVND (reference sequence).

The rearrangement links TRBV9 to TRBJ2-1; TRBD2 aligns across 8 bases. Germline CDR1 reads SGDLS; CDR2 reads YYNGEE. The CDR3 contains 16 residues. The J segment lost 4 bases and the V segment lost 0 bases, leaving 6 bases of the junction unmatched. Here the CDR3 reads CASSVDGLAIYNEQFF. The CDR3 DNA is TGTGCCAGCAGCGTAGACGGACTAGCTATTTACAATGAGCAGTTCTTC.

The chain couples TRBV5-1 to TRBJ2-5, with TRBD2 as a possible D gene (5 bases). The V gene's germline CDR1 is SGHRS and CDR2 YFSETQ. This CDR3 region has 12 residues. Trimming took 7 bases from V and 1 from J, leaving 8 bases between them. The CDR3 region has the DNA TGCGCCAGCGAGGACTTCCAAGAGACCCAGTACTTC. This encodes CASEDFQETQYF.

The chain couples TRBV10-3 to TRBJ2-7; 9 bases align to TRBD2. Trimming removed 4 bases from V and 5 bases from J; junction bases left unmatched: 6. The CDR3 totals 14 residues. Germline V gene data show CDR1 as ENHRY and CDR2 as SYGVKD. The CDR3 protein is CAISASGKKDEQYF. In DNA, the CDR3 is TGTGCCATCAGTGCTAGCGGGAAAAAGGACGAGCAGTACTTC.

V is TRBV28 and J is TRBJ1-4, with TRBD1 matching 8 bases. Germline-derived CDR1 and CDR2 are MDHEN and SYDVKM. This CDR3 has 15 amino acids. Germline trimming cut 2 bases from V and 4 bases from J; bases unmatched to any gene: 3. CDR3 coding DNA: TGTGCCAGCAGTTTACCTACAGGGGGTAATGAAAAACTGTTTTTT. Protein: CASSLPTGGNEKLFF.

This chain uses TRBV4-3 with TRBJ1-1; tentative D call: TRBD1 (5 bases). V lost 1 base to trimming and J lost 3 bases, with 9 bases between them. The CDR3 spans 14 residues. Germline V gene data show CDR1 as LGHNA and CDR2 as YSLEER. The CDR3 nucleotides read TGCGCCAGCAGCCAAGGAAGGGGTGACACTGAAGCTTTCTTT. It translates to CASSQGRGDTEAFF.

The J gene is TRBJ1-2, the V gene TRBV4-2, with no clear D. V lost 0 bases to trimming and J lost 3 bases, with 8 bases between them. The CDR3 has 14 residues. Germline lookup yields CDR1 LGHNA and CDR2 YNFKEQ. The CDR3 spells CASSQEWQDYGYTF. The CDR3 bases are TGTGCCAGCAGCCAAGAATGGCAGGACTATGGCTACACCTTC.